In its sample, the clone carrying this T cell receptor beta chain was seen once. The antigen remains unidentified. This record belongs to a study of brain T cells in children with intractable seizures. Whole-study results and caveats: Pre- and post-surgery blood differed in depth, so pre-surgery absences may be undersampling.

The data were produced by immunoSEQ multiplex PCR, yet TCRdb's version contains in-frame clones alone and is incomplete. Among a few thousand clones listed, 92% were seen once. Only cases whose brain tissue showed the highest T cell transcript signatures were sequenced. Patients received at least one anti-epileptic drug before surgery. Sample: resected brain tissue, taken at surgery. The TCR originated in a boy in the first two years of life with focal cortical dysplasia and intractable seizures.

CDR3 coding DNA: TGCAGCGTTGTTCCGCCGGGGGCCCCAGATACGCAGTATTTT. The encoded protein is CSVVPPGAPDTQYF. The V call is TRBV29-1, the J call TRBJ2-3; perhaps D is TRBD1 or TRBD2 (6 bases each). CDR1 is SQVTM, CDR2 ANQGSEA, per germline. CDR3 length: 14 amino acids. With 4 bases removed from V and 4 bases from J, the gap between germline ends came to 15 bases.